Reported below is one T cell receptor (beta chain). What it binds is unknown. The entry originates in a study of T cells in Graves' hyperthyroidism and ophthalmopathy. General observations from the study: Blood also carried most thyroid clonotypes expanded above 0.001. Model output signaled ophthalmopathy a median approximately 6.2 months ahead of onset.

V gave up 4 bases and J gave up 4 bases, with 15 bases separating them. Germline lookup yields CDR1 SGHNT and CDR2 YYREEE (reference sequence). The CDR3 spans 14 residues. TCR beta CDR3 sequences were amplified from RNA transcripts. When the TCR CDR3 underwent first-round RT-PCR, the HTBI primer set was used. TCRdb reprocessed the multiplex PCR reads with MiXCR, giving one entry per CDR3 protein. The data show around 97,000 distinct CDR3 sequences, 40% to 50% seen once. The chain joins TRBV5-4 to TRBJ2-7, with D possibly matching TRBD1 (6 bases). The sample consisted of blood. This TCR was recovered from a man in his forties with Graves' hyperthyroidism. The CDR3 sequence is CASSQPTGAYEQYF. For the CDR3, the DNA is TGTGCCAGCAGCCAACCGACAGGCGCTTACGAGCAGTACTTC.